The clone carrying this T cell receptor beta chain was counted at least ten times. The antigen is not known. The data derive from a study of T-cell reconstitution after alpha-beta-depleted transplantation in children. Study results and caveats: It was surviving recipient T cells and thymic progenitors that gave some patients high TCRbeta diversity at day 60. T-cell numbers and diversity one year post-transplant derived largely from freshly generated T cells. It was reported that alpha-beta T cells came from several hundred expanded graft clones (about two months after transplant).

Molecular barcoding with unique molecular identifiers was used for the TCRbeta library. TCRdb processed the PCR reads anew with MiXCR; each CDR3 protein has one entry. The table lists some 300,000 distinct CDR3 sequences, roughly 7.8% of them singletons. Germline assignment: CDR1 SGHRS and CDR2 YFSETQ. The CDR3 is 15 residues long. V was clipped by 4 bases and J by 2 bases; unmatched bases: 3. The TCR was taken from a female patient aged 2-9 years who had a stem cell transplant for Fanconi anemia, so the T cells may come from the graft donor. The V and J genes are TRBV5-1 and TRBJ2-1; 10 bases are shared with TRBD2. This specimen was peripheral blood, taken 360 days after TCRalphabeta/CD19-depleted stem cell transplant. CDR3 residues: CASSNGLAAYNEQFF. In nucleotides, the CDR3 is TGCGCCAGCAGCAACGGACTAGCGGCCTACAATGAGCAGTTCTTC.